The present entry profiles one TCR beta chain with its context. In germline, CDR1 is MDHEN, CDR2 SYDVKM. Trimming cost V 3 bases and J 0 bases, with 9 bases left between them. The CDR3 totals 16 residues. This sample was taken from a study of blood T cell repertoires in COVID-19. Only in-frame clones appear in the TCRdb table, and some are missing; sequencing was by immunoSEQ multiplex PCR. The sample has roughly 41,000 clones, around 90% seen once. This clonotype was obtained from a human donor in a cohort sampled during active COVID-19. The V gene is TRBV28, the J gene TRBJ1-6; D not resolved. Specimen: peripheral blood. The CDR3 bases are TGTGCCAGCAGTTTCCCGAGTAGCTCCTATAATTCACCCCTCCACTTT. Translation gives CASSFPSSSYNSPLHF. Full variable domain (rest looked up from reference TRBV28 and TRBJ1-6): DVKVTQSSRYLVKRTGEKVFLECVQDMDHENMFWYRQDPGLGLRLIYFSYDVKMKEKGDIPEGYSVSREKKERFSLILESASTNQTSMYLCASSFPSSSYNSPLHFGNGTRLTVT.